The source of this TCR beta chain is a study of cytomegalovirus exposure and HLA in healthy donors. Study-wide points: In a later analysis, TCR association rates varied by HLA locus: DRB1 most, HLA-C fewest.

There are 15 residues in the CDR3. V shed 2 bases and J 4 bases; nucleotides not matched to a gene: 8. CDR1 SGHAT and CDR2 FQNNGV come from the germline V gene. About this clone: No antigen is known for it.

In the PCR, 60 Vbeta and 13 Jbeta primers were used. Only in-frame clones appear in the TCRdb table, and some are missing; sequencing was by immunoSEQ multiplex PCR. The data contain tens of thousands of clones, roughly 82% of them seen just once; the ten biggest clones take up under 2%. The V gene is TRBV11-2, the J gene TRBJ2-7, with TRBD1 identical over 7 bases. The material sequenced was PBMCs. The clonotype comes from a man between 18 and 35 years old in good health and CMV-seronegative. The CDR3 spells CASSLSRAGGYEQYF. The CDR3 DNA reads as TGTGCCAGCAGCTTATCCAGGGCAGGGGGATACGAGCAGTACTTC.